Listed below are T cell receptor beta chains from one sample, sequenced in a study of T cell changes during pregnancy in multiple sclerosis. Sequenced by immunoSEQ multiplex PCR; TCRdb stores in-frame clones only, minus some. The sample lists tens of thousands of clones, 85% occurring once. This material consisted of CD8+ T cells from peripheral blood mononuclear cells, taken before pregnancy. The receptor source for this set is a female donor with multiple sclerosis, enrolled in a pregnancy study. CDR3s include the opening cysteine and the closing phenylalanine or tryptophan. Each record gives: J gene, V gene, clone size, D gene, CDR3 protein, CDR3 DNA. The D gene is left open where the match is weak. Part of the rows lack a size; the others show once, few, many or a class for expanded clones.

>TRBJ2-5|TRBV5-1|once|TRBD1
CASSLMGQVLRETQYF
TGCGCCAGCAGCTTAATGGGACAGGTCCTGAGGGAGACCCAGTACTTC
>TRBJ2-3|TRBV5-1|once|TRBD1
CASSTDRDRGLLTDTQYF
TGCGCCAGCAGCACCGACCGGGACAGGGGTCTCCTCACAGATACGCAGTATTTT
>TRBJ2-7|TRBV28|.|.
CASSLKGEAYEQYF
TGTGCCAGCAGTTTAAAAGGAGAGGCCTACGAGCAGTACTTC
>TRBJ2-7|TRBV11-2|.|.
CASSLGQGINEQYF
TGTGCCAGCAGCTTAGGGCAGGGGATAAACGAGCAGTACTTC
>TRBJ2-7|TRBV19|once|TRBD1
CASSPGTGGPQYF
TGTGCCAGTAGCCCCGGGACAGGGGGTCCTCAGTACTTC
>TRBJ1-2|TRBV10-3|.|.
CAISEGQYGYTF
TGTGCCATCAGTGAGGGACAGTATGGCTACACCTTC
>TRBJ2-1|TRBV9|.|.
CASSGAYYEQFF
TGTGCCAGCAGCGGAGCCTACTATGAGCAGTTCTTC
>TRBJ2-7|TRBV14|few|.
CASSQGGWEQYF
TGTGCCAGCAGCCAAGGAGGGTGGGAGCAGTACTTC
>TRBJ1-5|TRBV27|.|.
CASSPTVNQPQHF
TGTGCCAGCAGTCCAACAGTTAATCAGCCCCAGCATTTT
>TRBJ2-3|TRBV6-1|.|.
CASSPALATDTQYF
TGTGCCAGCAGCCCAGCCCTAGCGACAGATACGCAGTATTTT
>TRBJ1-1|TRBV13|.|.
CASSDGGGAEAFF
TGTGCCAGCAGCGACGGGGGAGGGGCTGAAGCTTTCTTT
>TRBJ2-1|TRBV9|.|.
CASSVDGSQYNEQFF
TGTGCCAGCAGCGTAGACGGTTCACAGTACAATGAGCAGTTCTTC
>TRBJ2-1|TRBV5-1|.|.
CASSFLAGTYNEQFF
TGCGCCAGCAGCTTTTTAGCTGGAACCTACAATGAGCAGTTCTTC
>TRBJ2-2|TRBV4-1|.|TRBD2
CASSQGSGVINTGELFF
TGCGCCAGCAGCCAAGGGAGCGGGGTGATAAACACCGGGGAGCTGTTTTTT
>TRBJ2-1|TRBV9|.|.
CASSTSAGRIYNEQFF
TGTGCCAGCAGCACCTCAGCGGGTAGGATTTACAATGAGCAGTTCTTC
>TRBJ2-1|TRBV5-1|.|.
CASSGRDSPGGREQFF
TGCGCCAGCAGCGGCCGGGACTCACCCGGGGGTAGGGAGCAGTTCTTC
>TRBJ1-2|TRBV27|.|TRBD1
CASSFPYRGTAYGYTF
TGTGCCAGCAGTTTCCCGTACAGGGGTACCGCCTATGGCTACACCTTC
>TRBJ2-7|TRBV11-2|once|.
CASSFYSRSYEQYF
TGTGCCAGCAGCTTCTACTCCCGCTCCTACGAGCAGTACTTC
>TRBJ2-7|TRBV27|.|TRBD1
CASSRDRNREQYF
TGTGCCAGCAGCCGGGACAGAAATAGGGAGCAGTACTTC
>TRBJ1-1|TRBV5-6|.|.
CASSLFGLYYTEAFF
TGTGCCAGCAGCTTGTTTGGGCTCTACTACACTGAAGCTTTCTTT
>TRBJ2-1|TRBV6-5|few|TRBD2
CASSFLSGEQFF
TGTGCCAGCAGTTTCCTTAGCGGGGAGCAGTTCTTC
>TRBJ1-5|TRBV10-3|.|TRBD1
CAISERGTGAGQPQHF
TGTGCCATCAGTGAAAGAGGGACAGGGGCAGGGCAGCCCCAGCATTTT
>TRBJ1-2|TRBV19|.|.
CASAQGSTNYGYTF
TGTGCCAGTGCCCAGGGCAGCACTAACTATGGCTACACCTTC
>TRBJ2-7|TRBV5-1|.|TRBD2
CASSLGTGTSYEQYF
TGCGCCAGCAGCTTGGGGACCGGGACTAGTTACGAGCAGTACTTC
>TRBJ2-2|TRBV29-1|.|TRBD1
CSGGTENTGELFF
TGCAGTGGTGGGACAGAAAACACCGGGGAGCTGTTTTTT
>TRBJ2-3|TRBV6-1|medium-sized|TRBD2
CASSGLATTDTQYF
TGTGCCAGCAGTGGACTAGCGACCACAGATACGCAGTATTTT
>TRBJ2-2|TRBV10-3|medium-sized|TRBD2
CAIASGNTGELFF
TGTGCCATCGCTAGCGGGAACACCGGGGAGCTGTTTTTT
>TRBJ2-2|TRBV7-9|few|TRBD2
CASSTGTRNTGELFF
TGTGCCAGCAGCACCGGGACTAGGAACACCGGGGAGCTGTTTTTT
>TRBJ1-2|TRBV8-2|.|.
CGRRHKRKTYGYTF
TGTGGCAGGAGGCATAAACGAAAGACCTATGGCTACACCTTC